Below are 7 T cell receptor beta chains sequenced from a single sample in a study of blood T cell repertoires in COVID-19. The data were produced by immunoSEQ multiplex PCR, yet TCRdb's version contains in-frame clones alone and is incomplete. The sample shows under 110,000 clones, 85% of them seen only once. Sequencing used peripheral blood. These receptors were obtained from a woman aged 65 to 85 with active or convalescent COVID-19.

The rearrangement links TRBV28 to TRBJ1-1; D unclear. The germline V and J ends were trimmed by 11 bases and 3 bases, with 13 bases remaining between them. The CDR3 has 12 amino acids. Germline V gene data show CDR1 as MDHEN and CDR2 as SYDVKM. CDR3 nucleotides: TGTGCCGCCGGGAGACGGGACACTGAAGCTTTCTTT. Residues: CAAGRRDTEAFF.

This chain uses TRBV19 with TRBJ1-4; TRBD1 aligns across 8 bases. V trimming: 6 bases; J trimming: 8 bases; junction bases outside the gene matches: 17. The germline gives CDR1 LNHDA, CDR2 SQIVND (reference sequence). CDR3 size: 17 residues. The CDR3 DNA sequence: TGTGCCAGTAGACCCAATATCGGGTTCAGGGGGCTGGAAAAACTGTTTTTT. This encodes CASRPNIGFRGLEKLFF.

This clone has just one count. The CDR3 coding sequence is TGTGCCAGCAGTGAACTCACAGGGGCAGGGACTGAAGCTTTCTTT. Translating it yields CASSELTGAGTEAFF. The chain joins TRBV2 to TRBJ1-1; 7 bases match TRBD1. The CDR3 is 15 amino acids. The junction had 8 bases not matched to a gene; V was cut back by 2 bases and J by 5 bases. In germline, CDR1 is SNHLY, CDR2 FYNNEI.

This clone was detected a few times. The chain recombines TRBV5-1 with TRBJ2-4; TRBD2 matches 7 bases. The V and J ends lost 4 bases and 2 bases, in that order; junction bases with no gene match: 6. Germline V gene lookup returns CDR1 SGHRS and CDR2 YFSETQ. The CDR3 totals 15 residues. CDR3 in DNA: TGCGCCAGCAGCGACGGCGGGAGCCCCAAAAACATTCAGTACTTC. Protein sequence: CASSDGGSPKNIQYF.

The rearrangement uses TRBV9 and TRBJ2-7; TRBD2 is a possible D gene (5 bases). The CDR3 contains 12 residues. V was pared by 7 bases and J by 4 bases, with 12 bases between. CDR1 and CDR2 (germline): SGDLS, YYNGEE. The CDR3 DNA sequence: TGTGCCAGCGGCCGGACTGATTACGAGCAGTACTTC. This sequence encodes CASGRTDYEQYF.

This chain joins TRBV9 and TRBJ2-2; D unresolved. The CDR3 consists of 12 residues. The germline V and J ends were trimmed by 1 base and 6 bases, with 4 bases remaining between them. Germline-derived CDR1 and CDR2 are SGDLS and YYNGEE. The CDR3 nucleotides read TGTGCCAGCAGCGTAAGCGCCGGGGAGCTGTTTTTT. Its protein product is CASSVSAGELFF.

The CDR3 DNA reads as TGTGCCAGCAGCCCGGGACAGGGGACCTACGAGCAGTACTTC. Residues: CASSPGQGTYEQYF. The chain links TRBV11-2 to TRBJ2-7, with 10 bases aligning to TRBD1. Germline assignment: CDR1 SGHAT and CDR2 FQNNGV. This CDR3 comprises 14 residues. J lost 2 bases, V lost 5 bases, and 3 bases had no gene match.